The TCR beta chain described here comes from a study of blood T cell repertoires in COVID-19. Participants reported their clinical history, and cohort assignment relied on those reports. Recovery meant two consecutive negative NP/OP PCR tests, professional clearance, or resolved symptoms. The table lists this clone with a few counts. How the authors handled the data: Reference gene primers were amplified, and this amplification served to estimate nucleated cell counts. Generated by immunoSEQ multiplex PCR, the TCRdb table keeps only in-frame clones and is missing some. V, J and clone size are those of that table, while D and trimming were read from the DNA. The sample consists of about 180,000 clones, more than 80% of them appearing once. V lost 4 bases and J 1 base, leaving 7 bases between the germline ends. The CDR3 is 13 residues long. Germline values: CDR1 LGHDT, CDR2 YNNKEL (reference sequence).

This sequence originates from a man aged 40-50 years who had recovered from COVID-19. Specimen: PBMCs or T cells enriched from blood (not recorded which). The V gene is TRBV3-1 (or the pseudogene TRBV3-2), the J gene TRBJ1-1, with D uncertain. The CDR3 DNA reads TGTGCCAGCAGCCCCGGTTCGAACACTGAAGCTTTCTTT. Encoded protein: CASSPGSNTEAFF.